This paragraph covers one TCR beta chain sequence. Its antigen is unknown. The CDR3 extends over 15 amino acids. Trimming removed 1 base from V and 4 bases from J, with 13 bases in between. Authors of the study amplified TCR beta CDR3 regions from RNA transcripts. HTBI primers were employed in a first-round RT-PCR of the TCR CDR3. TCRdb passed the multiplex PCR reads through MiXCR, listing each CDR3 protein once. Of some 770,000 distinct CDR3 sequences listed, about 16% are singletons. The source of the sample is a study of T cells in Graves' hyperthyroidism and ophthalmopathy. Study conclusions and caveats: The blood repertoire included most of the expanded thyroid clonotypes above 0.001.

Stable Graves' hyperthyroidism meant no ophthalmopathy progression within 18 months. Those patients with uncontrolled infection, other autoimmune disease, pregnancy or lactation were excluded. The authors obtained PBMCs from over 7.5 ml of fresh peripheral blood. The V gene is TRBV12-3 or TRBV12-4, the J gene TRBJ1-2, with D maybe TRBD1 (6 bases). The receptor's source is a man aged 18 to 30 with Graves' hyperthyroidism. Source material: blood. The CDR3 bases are TGTGCCAGCAGTTTAGGCCCCAGGGGACCCTATGGCTACACCTTC. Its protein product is CASSLGPRGPYGYTF.